The next 5 T cell receptor beta chains were all read from a single sample in a study of shared clonotypes between healthy human individuals. Repertoires were generated with immunoSEQ multiplex PCR, while TCRdb's copy carries only in-frame clones and drops some. The table has around 650,000 clones, around 96% seen once. Naivety among CD8 cells was defined by CD45RO negativity and positive CCR7 selection, thereby excluding terminally differentiated effector memory CD45RA+ cells. Source material: naive CD8+ T cells sorted from blood. These receptors originate from a woman aged 25-40 years in good health.

This chain links TRBV9 with TRBJ2-7, with 10 bases aligning to TRBD1. CDR1 is SGDLS and CDR2 is YYNGEE in the germline V gene. This CDR3 contains 15 residues. Trimming at V came to 3 bases and at J to 3 bases, leaving 6 bases not matched to a gene. The CDR3 loop is CASSAGDRGYYEQYF. The CDR3 bases are TGTGCCAGCAGCGCCGGGGACAGGGGATACTACGAGCAGTACTTC.

The CDR3 loop is CASSLRPGWDPHREQYF. CDR3 coding DNA: TGTGCCAGCAGCTTAAGACCGGGGTGGGACCCCCATCGAGAGCAGTACTTC. This rearrangement joins TRBV7-3 to TRBJ2-7, with D perhaps given as TRBD1 or TRBD2 (5 bases each). V lost 1 base and J 7 bases, leaving 23 bases between the germline ends. The length of the CDR3 is 17 residues. CDR1 and CDR2 from the germline V gene are SGHTA and FQGTGA.

This clone was seen a single time. The chain uses TRBV28 and TRBJ1-2; 8 bases agree with TRBD1. Losses at the gene ends were 7 bases for V and 3 bases for J; bases not matched to a gene: 10. The germline CDR1 and CDR2 sequences are MDHEN and SYDVKM. This CDR3 has 15 amino acids. In DNA form, the CDR3 reads TGTGCCAGCATCGCCGCAGGGGGCTTGGACTATGGCTACACCTTC. As protein: CASIAAGGLDYGYTF.

The chain couples TRBV5-4 to TRBJ1-2; D possibly corresponds to TRBD1 (6 bases). Trimming removed 4 bases from V and 10 bases from J, with 11 bases in between. Germline CDR1 SGHNT, CDR2 YYREEE (reference sequence). CDR3 length: 11 residues. In DNA form, the CDR3 reads TGTGCCAGCAGCAGTACAGGGTCCTACACCTTC. Residues: CASSSTGSYTF.

This chain uses TRBV7-8 with TRBJ2-7, with a weak D call TRBD1 (6 bases). The CDR3 extends over 13 amino acids. V was pared by 5 bases and J by 2 bases, with 10 bases between. Germline V gene data show CDR1 as SGHVS and CDR2 as FQNEAQ. CDR3: CASSHRTAYEQYF. The CDR3 DNA follows: TGTGCCAGCAGCCACCGGACAGCCTACGAGCAGTACTTC. Full variable domain (rest looked up from reference TRBV7-8 and TRBJ2-7): GAGVSQSPRYKVAKRGQDVALRCDPISGHVSLFWYQQALGQGPEFLTYFQNEAQLDKSGLPSDRFFAERPEGSVSTLKIQRTQQEDSAVYLCASSHRTAYEQYFGPGTRLTVT.